These T cell receptor beta chains were read from a single sample in a study of radiotherapy plus CTLA-4 blockade in lung cancer. Only in-frame clones appear in the TCRdb table, and some are missing; sequencing was by immunoSEQ multiplex PCR. The sample has 25,000 to 35,000 clones; roughly four fifths are singletons. Sample: peripheral blood, taken from a patient treated with radiotherapy plus ipilimumab. These receptors came from a human donor with non-small cell lung cancer who had stable disease on radiotherapy plus ipilimumab. Both conserved end residues are part of each CDR3. A D gene is named only where the DNA matches it firmly. The size entry is marked missing in some rows and otherwise reads once, few, many or a size class.

>TRBD1|NA|TRBV29-1|TRBJ2-3
CSPQDRGTHTGDTDTQYF
TGCAGCCCCCAGGACAGGGGGACACACACAGGGGACACAGATACGCAGTATTTT
>NA|once|TRBV29-1|TRBJ1-5
CSVVEGNNQPQHF
TGCAGCGTTGTTGAAGGGAACAATCAGCCCCAGCATTTT
>NA|NA|TRBV9|TRBJ1-1
CASSVEGLGARAFF
TGTGCCAGCAGCGTAGAGGGACTGGGGGCACGGGCTTTCTTT
>TRBD1|NA|TRBV27|TRBJ1-2
CASSSHLIPRDRGDGYTF
TGTGCCAGCAGTTCTCACTTAATCCCCCGGGACAGGGGAGATGGCTACACCTTC
>NA|NA|TRBV19|TRBJ1-1
CASSIGYRNSYNTEAFF
TGTGCCAGTAGTATTGGATATCGGAACTCCTATAACACTGAAGCTTTCTTT
>NA|once|TRBV28|TRBJ1-3
CASTRTQGNTIYF
TGTGCCAGCACTCGGACCCAAGGAAACACCATATATTTT
>NA|NA|TRBV5-1|TRBJ2-7
CASSLNRNGNEQYF
TGCGCCAGCAGCTTGAACAGGAACGGCAACGAGCAGTACTTC
>NA|NA|TRBV18|TRBJ2-5
CASSPGVQETQYF
TGTGCCAGCTCACCAGGGGTCCAAGAGACCCAGTACTTC
>NA|NA|TRBV30|TRBJ1-2
CAWSNGGTFNYGYTF
TGTGCCTGGAGTAACGGGGGTACCTTTAACTATGGCTACACCTTC
>NA|NA|TRBV27|TRBJ1-2
CASSLRNGANYGYTF
TGTGCCAGCAGTTTAAGAAACGGAGCTAACTATGGCTACACCTTC
>TRBD1|NA|TRBV10-2|TRBJ2-5
CASRGQVLETQYF
TGCGCCAGCAGAGGACAGGTTTTGGAGACCCAGTACTTC
>NA|few|TRBV10-3|TRBJ1-1
CATRQELMNTEAFF
TGTGCCACCCGACAGGAACTTATGAACACTGAAGCTTTCTTT
>NA|NA|TRBV27|TRBJ1-3
CASSGGRTGNTIYF
TGTGCCAGCAGTGGGGGTCGAACTGGAAACACCATATATTTT
>NA|NA|TRBV28|TRBJ2-6
CASTRDAVAGANVLTF
TGTGCCAGCACTCGGGACGCTGTCGCTGGGGCCAACGTCCTGACTTTC
>NA|NA|TRBV10-1|TRBJ2-3
CASSEQLGRLDTQYF
TGCGCCAGCAGTGAGCAACTTGGACGGTTGGATACGCAGTATTTT
>TRBD1|NA|TRBV7-9|TRBJ2-7
CASSWPVQGASYEQYF
TGTGCCAGCAGCTGGCCCGTACAGGGGGCGTCCTACGAGCAGTACTTC
>TRBD1|NA|TRBV28|TRBJ1-6
CASSLPGQGGWDNSPLHF
TGTGCCAGCAGTTTGCCTGGACAGGGGGGTTGGGATAATTCACCCCTCCACTTT
>TRBD1|NA|TRBV4-1|TRBJ1-1
CASSQVRHDRANTEAFF
TGCGCCAGCAGCCAAGTGAGGCACGACAGGGCTAACACTGAAGCTTTCTTT
>NA|NA|TRBV7-2|TRBJ1-1
CASSSLRVLENTEAFF
TGTGCCAGCAGTTCCCTTAGGGTCTTGGAAAACACTGAAGCTTTCTTT
>NA|NA|TRBV27|TRBJ1-5
CASSSQGLGNQPQHF
TGTGCCAGCAGTTCCCAGGGTTTAGGGAATCAGCCCCAGCATTTT
>NA|NA|TRBV4-1|TRBJ1-5
CASSPIGGNQPQHF
TGCGCCAGCAGCCCTATCGGGGGCAATCAGCCCCAGCATTTT
>TRBD1|NA|TRBV27|TRBJ1-1
CASSAGTAKAAFF
TGTGCCAGCAGTGCCGGGACAGCCAAAGCAGCTTTCTTT
>NA|NA|TRBV5-1|TRBJ2-5
CASRGDRVSRETQYF
TGCGCCAGCAGGGGGGACCGTGTAAGTCGAGAGACCCAGTACTTC